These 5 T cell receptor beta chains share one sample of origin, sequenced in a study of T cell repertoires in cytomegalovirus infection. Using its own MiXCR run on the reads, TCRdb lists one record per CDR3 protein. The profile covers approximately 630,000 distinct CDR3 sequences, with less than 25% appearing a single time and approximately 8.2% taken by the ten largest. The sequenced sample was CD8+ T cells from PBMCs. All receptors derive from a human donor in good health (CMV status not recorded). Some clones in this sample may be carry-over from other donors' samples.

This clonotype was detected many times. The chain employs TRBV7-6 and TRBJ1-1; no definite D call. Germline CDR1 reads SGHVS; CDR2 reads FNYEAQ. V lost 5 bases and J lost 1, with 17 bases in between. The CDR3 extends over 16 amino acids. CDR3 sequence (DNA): TGTGCCAGCAGCCAGTTTTACGACGGTACGAACACTGAAGCTTTCTTT. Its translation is CASSQFYDGTNTEAFF.

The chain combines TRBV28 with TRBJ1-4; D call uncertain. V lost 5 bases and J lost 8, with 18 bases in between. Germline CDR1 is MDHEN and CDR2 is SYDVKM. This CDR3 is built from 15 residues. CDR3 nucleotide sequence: TGTGCCAGCAGTATGTATTATCAGCCTGGGGAAAAACTGTTTTTT. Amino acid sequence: CASSMYYQPGEKLFF.

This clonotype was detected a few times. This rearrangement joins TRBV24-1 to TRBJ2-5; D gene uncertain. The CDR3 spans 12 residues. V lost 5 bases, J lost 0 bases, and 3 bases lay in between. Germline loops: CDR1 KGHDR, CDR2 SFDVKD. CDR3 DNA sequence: TGTGCCACCAGTGGGAACCAAGAGACCCAGTACTTC. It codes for CATSGNQETQYF.

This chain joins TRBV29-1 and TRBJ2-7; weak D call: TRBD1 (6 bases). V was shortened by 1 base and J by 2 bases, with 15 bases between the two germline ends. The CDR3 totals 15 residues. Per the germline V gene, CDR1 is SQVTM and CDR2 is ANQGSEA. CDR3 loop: CSVEVDGQPAYEQYF. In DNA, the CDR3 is TGCAGCGTTGAAGTTGACGGACAGCCTGCCTACGAGCAGTACTTC.

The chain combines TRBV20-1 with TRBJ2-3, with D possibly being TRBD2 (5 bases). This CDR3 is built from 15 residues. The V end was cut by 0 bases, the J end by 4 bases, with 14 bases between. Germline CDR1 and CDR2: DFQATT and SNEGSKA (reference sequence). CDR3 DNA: TGCAGTGCTAGAGATACCCTAGCCCCCGCAGATACGCAGTATTTT. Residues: CSARDTLAPADTQYF.